These T cell receptor beta chains were read from a single sample in a study of cytomegalovirus exposure and HLA in healthy donors. Libraries were prepared by immunoSEQ multiplex PCR; TCRdb keeps only in-frame clonotypes and omits some of them. The sample gives roughly 160,000 clones, approximately 85% of which show up once; over 8.5% is in the top ten. The sample was PBMCs. The receptors originated from a man aged 50-59 years in good health and CMV-seropositive. Each CDR3 is given with its conserved first and last residue. Some rows mark clone size as missing; the rest say once, few, many or name a class of expanded clone.

CDR3	size	V
CASSLAAAEAFF	-	TRBV7-9
CSNGGGDEQFF	-	TRBV20-1
CASSLVGGRNSPLHF	-	TRBV5-4
CASSTDRGWGNEQFF	-	TRBV5-1
CASSQAPGAAGNTIYF	-	TRBV4-3
CASRGGQGEETQYF	-	TRBV2
CASSSLQLAELGDEQYF	-	TRBV27
CASSLRGNEQFF	-	TRBV7-3
CASSHQGLIYEQYF	once	TRBV4-3
CASSGRQGGNYGYTF	-	TRBV7-2
CASSPEAGWETQYF	-	TRBV7-3
CASGWEMNTEAFF	few	TRBV28
CASSLGFEGANVLTF	-	TRBV27
CASSYSGTHGTEAFF	-	TRBV6-5
CTSSQGGMELFF	once	TRBV1
CASSQTSGWKGETQYF	-	TRBV28
CASTGTGRQETQYF	-	TRBV6-5
CAISDLSSYEQYF	-	TRBV10-3
CATQRGAGELFF	-	TRBV19
CASSPGLASDTQYF	-	TRBV9
CASHTQAEGANVLTF	-	TRBV28
CASSHSTGGDRDEQFF	-	TRBV4-2
CASRGTSGLETQYF	-	TRBV7-2
CASSLEPGNSNQPQHF	-	TRBV5-1
CASSQLGLADYNEQFF	-	TRBV4-3
CASSVGLAGAATGELFF	-	TRBV9
CASSHETGVYGYTF	few	TRBV4-1
CASGKGIYSDSPLHF	-	TRBV5-1
CASSFPRGHNSPLHF	-	TRBV5-4